The 17 T cell receptor beta chains below were found in one sample sequenced in a study of blood T cells in healthy people across ages. A J-beta primer mix and a sample-barcoded 5' primer were used in a second PCR of roughly 6 to 11 cycles. MiXCR, run by TCRdb on the 5' RACE reads, gives a single entry per CDR3 protein. The sample gives 1 million or so distinct CDR3 sequences, roughly 45% of which show up once; over 15% is in the top ten. Sequencing used blood. The receptors here all came from a woman between 55 and 75 years old in good health.

The chain has TRBV20-1 and TRBJ2-3, with 9 bases that match TRBD2. This CDR3 is built from 16 residues. Germline values: CDR1 DFQATT, CDR2 SNEGSKA (reference sequence). V was pared by 3 bases and J by 3 bases, with 10 bases of the junction left unmatched. CDR3 nucleotides: TGCAGTGCTAGCTTGCGGGAGGGCCTCCTAACAGATACGCAGTATTTT. It specifies CSASLREGLLTDTQYF.

The chain recombines TRBV6-6 with TRBJ2-4, with D uncertain. With 2 bases removed from V and 13 bases from J, the gap between germline ends came to 15 bases. This CDR3 has 13 residues. Germline CDR1 is MNHNY and CDR2 is SVGAGI (reference sequence). The CDR3 region is CASSYLNTYEQYF. The CDR3 DNA reads TGTGCCAGCAGTTACCTCAACACTTATGAGCAGTACTTC.

The J gene is TRBJ2-4, the V gene TRBV9, with TRBD1 matching over 7 bases. V was pared by 0 bases and J by 5 bases, with 2 bases of the junction left unmatched. This CDR3 has 14 residues. CDR1 is SGDLS, CDR2 YYNGEE, per germline. The CDR3 bases are TGTGCCAGCAGCGTAGCCGGGACAGAAAACATTCAGTACTTC. The encoded protein is CASSVAGTENIQYF. Full variable domain (rest looked up from reference TRBV9 and TRBJ2-4): DSGVTQTPKHLITATGQRVTLRCSPRSGDLSVYWYQQSLDQGLQFLIQYYNGEERAKGNILERFSAQQFPDLHSELNLSSLELGDSALYFCASSVAGTENIQYFGAGTRLSVL.

This chain joins TRBV20-1 and TRBJ2-1, with 7 bases fitting TRBD1. The V segment lost 3 bases and the J segment 5 bases; nucleotides outside the gene matches: 4. The CDR3 contains 13 residues. CDR1 is DFQATT and CDR2 is SNEGSKA in the germline V gene (reference sequence). CDR3 residues: CSASADRDNEQFF. The CDR3 nucleotides read TGCAGTGCTAGCGCAGACAGGGACAATGAGCAGTTCTTC.

This clonotype was counted a few times. The V gene is TRBV2, the J gene TRBJ2-5; tentatively, D is TRBD1 or TRBD2 (5 bases each). The CDR3 runs 14 residues. Germline V gene lookup returns CDR1 SNHLY and CDR2 FYNNEI. The ends were cut back, 7 bases at V and 1 base at J, with 13 bases in the middle. CDR3 in DNA: TGTGCCAGCACTTGGGGGATTCCCCAAGAGACCCAGTACTTC. Translated: CASTWGIPQETQYF.

This sequence joins TRBV6-5 and TRBJ2-1; TRBD1 aligns across 10 bases. The germline V gene has CDR1 MNHEY and CDR2 SVGAGI. The V segment lost 7 bases and the J segment 8 bases; nucleotides outside the gene matches: 8. The CDR3 length is 14 residues. CDR3: CASNLRTGGDEQFF. The CDR3 coding sequence is TGTGCCAGCAATCTAAGGACAGGGGGTGATGAGCAGTTCTTC.

This clonotype was seen a few times. J is TRBJ2-3 and V is TRBV29-1; D is unresolved. The CDR3 runs to 11 residues. The germline V and J ends were trimmed by 7 bases and 2 bases, with 7 bases remaining between them. Germline V gene data show CDR1 as SQVTM and CDR2 as ANQGSEA. In DNA, the CDR3 is TGCAGCGCTACGAACACAGATACGCAGTATTTT. It translates to CSATNTDTQYF.

The table lists this clonotype with many counts. The genes are TRBV27 and TRBJ2-4, with 9 bases identical to TRBD2. The length of the CDR3 is 15 residues. V was pared by 4 bases and J by 7 bases, with 8 bases of the junction left unmatched. Looked up from germline, CDR1 is MNHEY and CDR2 is SMNVEV (reference sequence). In DNA, the CDR3 is TGTGCCAGCAGTTCTAGCGGGATCACGGGTAACATTCAGTACTTC. Its protein is CASSSSGITGNIQYF.

This clonotype was seen only a few times. J is TRBJ1-1 and V is TRBV20-1; no reliable D call. There are 13 residues in the CDR3. Germline values: CDR1 DFQATT, CDR2 SNEGSKA (reference sequence). V was trimmed by 6 bases and J by 0 bases, leaving 11 bases between them. CDR3 sequence reads: CSARVGLNTEAFF. DNA of the CDR3: TGCAGTGCGCGGGTTGGTTTGAACACTGAAGCTTTCTTT.

In this sample, this clonotype turned up many times. The chain recombines TRBV5-5 with TRBJ2-5; 11 bases are a match to TRBD2. V was clipped by 0 bases and J by 2 bases; unmatched bases: 3. The CDR3 sequence is 16 residues long. Germline V gene lookup returns CDR1 SGHKS and CDR2 YYEKEE (reference sequence). CDR3 in amino acids: CASSLALAGAQETQYF. The CDR3 coding sequence is TGTGCCAGCAGCTTGGCACTAGCGGGGGCACAAGAGACCCAGTACTTC.

In this sample, this clonotype turned up a few times. The V and J genes are TRBV11-2 and TRBJ2-1, with 9 bases matching TRBD2. There are 17 residues in the CDR3. Per the germline V gene, CDR1 is SGHAT and CDR2 is FQNNGV. V dropped 0 bases and J dropped 0; count of bases not matched to a gene: 3. CDR3 DNA: TGTGCCAGCAGCTTAGAGGGCGGGAGGGCCTCCTACAATGAGCAGTTCTTC. Its translation: CASSLEGGRASYNEQFF.

The chain is built from TRBV3-1 and TRBJ2-7, with D possibly matching TRBD2 (5 bases). The germline V gene has CDR1 LGHDT and CDR2 YNNKEL (reference sequence). The ends were cut back, 1 base at V and 5 bases at J, with 12 bases in the middle. The CDR3 runs 14 residues. DNA of the CDR3: TGTGCCAGCAGCCAAGGGTACCCGACTAACGAGCAGTACTTC. Translating it yields CASSQGYPTNEQYF.

The chain combines TRBV15 with TRBJ2-5, with a weak D call TRBD1 (9 bases). Germline loops: CDR1 LNHNV, CDR2 YYDKDF (reference sequence). CDR3 length: 15 residues. Trimming pared 4 bases from V and 11 bases from J, leaving 23 bases between. Here the CDR3 reads CATSIRTGAGGEQYF. CDR3 coding DNA: TGTGCCACCAGCATCCGGACAGGGGCGGGAGGTGAGCAGTACTTC.

This clonotype was picked up a small number of times. The chain recombines TRBV10-3 with TRBJ2-7; TRBD2 agrees at 8 bases. V shed 10 bases and J 3 bases; nucleotides not matched to a gene: 8. This CDR3 region has 13 residues. CDR1 ENHRY and CDR2 SYGVKD come from the germline V gene. CDR3 coding DNA: TGTGCCACCGCCCCGGGACTAGTCTACGAGCAGTACTTC. Residues: CATAPGLVYEQYF.

The chain uses TRBV7-9 and TRBJ2-1, with a weak D call TRBD2 (7 bases). Germline CDR1 and CDR2: SEHNR and FQNEAQ (reference sequence). The V and J ends lost 5 bases and 6 bases respectively, with 20 bases between them. The CDR3 is 16 amino acids. The CDR3: CASSPLQGSGINEQFF. CDR3 coding DNA: TGTGCCAGCAGCCCCCTCCAGGGGAGCGGGATCAATGAGCAGTTCTTC.

This chain uses TRBV20-1 with TRBJ2-5, with TRBD2 matching over 12 bases. Germline V gene data show CDR1 as DFQATT and CDR2 as SNEGSKA (reference sequence). V gave up 6 bases and J gave up 11 bases; unmatched junction bases: 16. CDR3 length: 15 amino acids. CDR3 coding DNA: TGCAGTGCCCTAATTCGACTAGCGGGAGCCAATGAGCAGTACTTC. This encodes CSALIRLAGANEQYF.

The chain combines TRBV7-8 with TRBJ1-1; D not certain. Trimming pared 5 bases from V and 0 bases from J, leaving 16 bases between. The CDR3 extends over 16 amino acids. In germline, CDR1 is SGHVS, CDR2 FQNEAQ. The CDR3 nucleotides are TGTGCCAGCAGCCGCCAAGGTAGAACGCTGAACACTGAAGCTTTCTTT. Its translation is CASSRQGRTLNTEAFF.